The source of this T cell receptor (beta chain) is a study of cytotoxic CD8 clonotypes in ibrutinib-treated CLL. General observations from the study: There were few public clonotypes, and on treatment they contracted or stayed stable. Clonality was elevated at ibrutinib response and had returned toward baseline at progression. Baseline levels of clonality went above those of age-matched healthy donors and moved with circulating CD8+ T-cell counts.

The planned depth of sequencing spanned 1 in 200,000 to 1 in 1 million T cells. Repertoires were generated with immunoSEQ multiplex PCR, while TCRdb's copy carries only in-frame clones and drops some. The sample lists roughly 180,000 clones, about 84% seen once, with about 4.5% in the top ten. Regarding this clone: The antigen remains undetermined.

Germline assignment: CDR1 KGHSH and CDR2 LQKENI. The CDR3 sequence is 15 residues long. The V gene lost 5 bases and the J gene lost 2 bases, with 15 bases spanning the gap. The clonotype comes from a human donor with chronic lymphocytic leukemia. The input for sequencing was PBMCs, taken after 24 months of ibrutinib treatment. The V gene is TRBV18, the J gene TRBJ2-5; D gene ambiguous. CDR3 coding DNA: TGTGCCAGCTCAACCTCTCGTGGGGTACAAGAGACCCAGTACTTC. Protein product: CASSTSRGVQETQYF.